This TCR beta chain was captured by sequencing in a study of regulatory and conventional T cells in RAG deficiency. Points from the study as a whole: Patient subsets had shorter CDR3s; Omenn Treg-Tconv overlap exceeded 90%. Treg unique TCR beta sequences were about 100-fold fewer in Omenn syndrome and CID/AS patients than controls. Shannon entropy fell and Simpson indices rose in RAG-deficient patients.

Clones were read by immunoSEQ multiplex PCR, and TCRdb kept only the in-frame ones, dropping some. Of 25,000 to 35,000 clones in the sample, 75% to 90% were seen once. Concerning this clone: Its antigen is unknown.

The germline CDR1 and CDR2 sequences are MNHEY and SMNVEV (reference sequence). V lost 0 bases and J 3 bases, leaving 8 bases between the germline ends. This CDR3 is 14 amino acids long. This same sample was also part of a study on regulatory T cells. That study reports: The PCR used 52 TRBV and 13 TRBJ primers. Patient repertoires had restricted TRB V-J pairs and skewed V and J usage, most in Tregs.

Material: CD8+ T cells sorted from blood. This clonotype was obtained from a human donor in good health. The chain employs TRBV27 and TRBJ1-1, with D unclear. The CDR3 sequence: CASSLSTPYTEAFF. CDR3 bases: TGTGCCAGCAGTTTATCCACACCCTACACTGAAGCTTTCTTT.